This T cell receptor (beta chain) was sequenced in a study of shared clonotypes between healthy human individuals. Donors comprised healthy HIV-negative adults lacking recent acute infections or vaccinations. Donors were Caucasian adults residing in Nashville, Tennessee, USA. The quantity of DNA used in unsorted PBMC replicate PCRs was 250 to 350 ng, corresponding to tens of thousands of T cell genomes. Method: immunoSEQ multiplex PCR; TCRdb's copy keeps in-frame clones and lacks some. This sample has around 440,000 clones; approximately 80% occur once, and the top ten carry around 13%. The source material was PBMCs. This clonotype was sampled from a woman aged 40 to 50 in good health. Some clones in this sample may be carry-over from other donors' samples.

For the CDR3, the DNA is TGTGCCAGCAGGCCGGATAGCTCCTACGAGCAGTACTTC. This codes for CASRPDSSYEQYF. The chain has TRBV5-4 and TRBJ2-7; no clear D. Germline CDR1 reads SGHNT; CDR2 reads YYREEE (reference sequence). This CDR3 has 13 residues. Trimming shortened V by 5 bases and J by 0 bases, and 9 bases separated the two germline ends.